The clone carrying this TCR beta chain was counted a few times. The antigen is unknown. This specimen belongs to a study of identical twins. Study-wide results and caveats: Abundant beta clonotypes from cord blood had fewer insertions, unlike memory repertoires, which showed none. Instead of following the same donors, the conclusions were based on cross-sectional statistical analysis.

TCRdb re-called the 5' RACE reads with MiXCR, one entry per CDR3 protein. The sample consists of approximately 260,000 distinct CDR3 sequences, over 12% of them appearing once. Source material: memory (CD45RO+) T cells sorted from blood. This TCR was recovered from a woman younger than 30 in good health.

The DNA of the CDR3 is TGTGCCAGCAGCTTAAAGGGGGGCGACTATGGCTACACCTTC. Translated: CASSLKGGDYGYTF. The chain links TRBV7-3 to TRBJ1-2; D is possibly TRBD1 (6 bases). Germline CDR1 SGHTA, CDR2 FQGTGA. The CDR3 has 14 residues. Between the trimmed V and J ends, which lost 1 base and 3 bases, there was a span of 9 bases. The whole variable domain, remainder taken from reference TRBV7-3 and TRBJ1-2, is GAGVSQTPSNKVTEKGKYVELRCDPISGHTALYWYRQSLGQGPEFLIYFQGTGAADDSGLPNDRFFAVRPEGSVSTLKIQRTERGDSAVYLCASSLKGGDYGYTFGSGTRLTVV.